At least ten counts were recorded for the clone carrying this TCR beta chain. The antigen is undetermined. The sample originates from a study of neurological immune-mediated disorders. Individuals who volunteered at a blood bank located in Maryland, USA, made up the group of healthy controls. Study observations and caveats: Healthy controls had more TCR clonal expansion than multiple sclerosis, which showed the least, whereas HTLV-1-associated myelopathy showed the most.

Deletions cut 8 bases from V and 0 bases from J, with 13 bases between. CDR1 and CDR2 (germline): MNHEY, SVGAGI. This CDR3 region has 15 residues. The cDNA was generated by 5'RACE with 10-nucleotide random UMIs. From 15-18 subjects, each sequencing run yielded over 170 million TCR-beta sequences. TCRdb reprocessed the 5' RACE reads via MiXCR and lists one record per CDR3 protein. The table has about 76,000 distinct CDR3 sequences, under 20% seen once. Material for sequencing was PBMCs. This sequence joins TRBV6-5 and TRBJ1-4; D remains unclear. The TCR was taken from a woman in her forties in good health. CDR3 residues: CASFPSASTNEKLFF. CDR3 DNA sequence: TGTGCCAGCTTCCCCTCGGCCTCAACTAATGAAAAACTGTTTTTT.